The rows below give T cell receptor beta chains drawn from one sample of a study of T-cell memory formation after mild COVID-19. TCRdb re-called the 5' RACE reads with MiXCR, one entry per CDR3 protein. The table lists about 430,000 distinct CDR3 sequences, under 20% of them singletons, with 20% to 25% in the top ten. What was sequenced was PBMCs or a T cell subset sorted from them (not recorded which). Receptors originate from a man aged 18 to 30 who had mild COVID-19 (a few samples of this study predate the infection). Cell type and time point are not known. Each CDR3 is given with its conserved first and last residue. The order of the fields is D gene, clone size, V gene, J gene, CDR3 DNA, CDR3 protein. The D gene is left open where the match is weak. The size entry is marked missing in some rows and otherwise reads once, few, many or a size class.

>NA|few|TRBV27|TRBJ2-1
TGTGCCAGCAGTTTAACGGCGGGAAAAACGAGGCAGTTCTTC
CASSLTAGKTRQFF
>TRBD1|many|TRBV7-2|TRBJ2-1
TGTGCCAGCAGCTTCGGCAGGGGGTATGATGAGCAGTTCTTC
CASSFGRGYDEQFF
>TRBD2|NA|TRBV7-2|TRBJ2-5
TGTGCCAGCACCCTAGCGGGGGCCACACGGACCCAGTACTTC
CASTLAGATRTQYF
>NA|NA|TRBV28|TRBJ2-5
TGTGCCAGCAGGGTCGGGGGACAAGAGACCCAGTACTTC
CASRVGGQETQYF
>NA|NA|TRBV6-5|TRBJ2-5
TGTGCCAGCAGTCGGGACGGGTTCCAAGAGACCCAGTACTTC
CASSRDGFQETQYF
>NA|NA|TRBV12-5|TRBJ2-7
TGTGCTAGTGGCGGTCAGGTGGTCGCCTACGAGCAGTACTTC
CASGGQVVAYEQYF
>TRBD1|NA|TRBV7-2|TRBJ2-4
TGTGCCAGCAGCTTAGGCAGGGGGCTGGCCATTCAGTACTTC
CASSLGRGLAIQYF
>NA|few|TRBV12-3/TRBV12-4|TRBJ2-2
TGTGCCAGCAGACCGGCCGGGGGCGGGACCGGGGAGCTGTTTTTT
CASRPAGGGTGELFF
>NA|few|TRBV12-3/TRBV12-4|TRBJ2-2
TGTGCCAGCGGAGTAGCCCATGTCCGGGAGCTGTTTTTT
CASGVAHVRELFF
>TRBD2|NA|TRBV20-1|TRBJ2-3
TGCAGTGCTAGACTGTCTAGCGGGGGGGCCACGGATACGCAGTATTTT
CSARLSSGGATDTQYF
>NA|NA|TRBV7-2|TRBJ2-7
TGTGCCAGCAGCTCACCTAGCTGGGGGCGATACGAGCAGTACTTC
CASSSPSWGRYEQYF
>NA|few|TRBV7-9|TRBJ1-1
TGTGCCAGCAGCCATCCATTGGGGGGTACGAACACTGAAGCTTTCTTT
CASSHPLGGTNTEAFF
>NA|NA|TRBV12-3/TRBV12-4|TRBJ2-1
TGTGCCAGCAGCCGCGGGGAAAGTGAGCAGTTCTTC
CASSRGESEQFF
>NA|NA|TRBV12-3/TRBV12-4|TRBJ2-1
TGTGCCAGCAGTCCCTATCGTCGGGCCTCGGGCTCCTACAATGAGCAGTTCTTC
CASSPYRRASGSYNEQFF
>NA|few|TRBV5-4|TRBJ2-3
TGTGCCAGCAGCGATAAAACTCGGGGGAAGGGAGATACGCAGTATTTT
CASSDKTRGKGDTQYF
>TRBD2|NA|TRBV6-2/TRBV6-3|TRBJ2-5
TGTGCCAGCAGTTCCAAGACTAGCGGAGAGACCCAGTACTTC
CASSSKTSGETQYF
>NA|few|TRBV2|TRBJ2-4
TGTGCCAGCAGTGATCTGGGTAGGGACATTCAGTACTTC
CASSDLGRDIQYF
>NA|medium-sized|TRBV6-2/TRBV6-3|TRBJ2-7
TGTGCCAGCATCGGGGGCGAATACGAGCAGTACTTC
CASIGGEYEQYF
>NA|NA|TRBV4-1|TRBJ2-2
TGCGCCAGCAGCCCCCGTTGGGGCGGGGAGCTGTTTTTT
CASSPRWGGELFF
>NA|few|TRBV4-1|TRBJ2-1
TGCGCCAGCAGGTACAGGGAGAGCTCCTACAATGAGCAGTTCTTC
CASRYRESSYNEQFF